The 21 T cell receptor beta chains reported below all come from one sample, sequenced in a study of shared clonotypes between healthy human individuals. Measured with immunoSEQ multiplex PCR; TCRdb has only the in-frame clones, and not every one. The sample holds more than 600,000 clones; 92% are singletons and the top ten take 24%. Selected positively for CCR7 and CD45RO-negative, naive CD8 cells excluded terminally differentiated effector memory CD45RA+ cells. Specimen: naive CD8+ T cells sorted from blood. The receptors were sampled from a man aged 30 to 39 in good health.

J is TRBJ2-5 and V is TRBV2, with 7 bases identical to TRBD2. J was trimmed by 4 bases and V by 4 bases; bases with no gene match: 6. The CDR3 runs to 14 residues. The V gene's germline CDR1 is SNHLY and CDR2 FYNNEI. As DNA, the CDR3 is TGTGCCAGCAGTGTAGGACTAGGACTAGAGACCCAGTACTTC. Translation gives CASSVGLGLETQYF.

The chain has TRBV7-2 and TRBJ2-3; no clear D gene. The length of the CDR3 is 13 residues. V lost 5 bases and J 2 bases, leaving 8 bases between the germline ends. From germline, CDR1 is SGHTA and CDR2 FQGNSA. The CDR3 nucleotides read TGTGCCAGCAGCCCCCGAAACACAGATACGCAGTATTTT. It yields the protein CASSPRNTDTQYF.

Only one count was recorded for this clone. The chain uses TRBV27 and TRBJ2-3; a weak D match, TRBD1 (6 bases). Germline CDR1 MNHEY, CDR2 SMNVEV (reference sequence). The CDR3 totals 15 residues. Between the trimmed V and J ends, which lost 3 bases and 0 bases, there was a span of 10 bases. The CDR3 DNA is TGTGCCAGCAGTTTGGGACAAACTAGCACAGATACGCAGTATTTT. Translated, it gives CASSLGQTSTDTQYF.

The chain couples TRBV30 to TRBJ1-1; TRBD1 matches 8 bases. CDR1 and CDR2 (germline): GTSNPN, SVGIG (reference sequence). Trimming cost V 0 bases and J 4 bases; bases outside gene matches: 7. The CDR3 covers 15 residues. The CDR3: CAWSVGQGLITEAFF. The CDR3 nucleotides read TGTGCCTGGAGTGTAGGACAGGGCTTAATCACTGAAGCTTTCTTT.

V gene TRBV6-5 combines with J gene TRBJ2-7; the match to TRBD2 covers 9 bases. The CDR3 consists of 16 residues. Germline V gene sequence: CDR1 MNHEY, CDR2 SVGAGI. J was trimmed by 1 base and V by 2 bases; bases with no gene match: 6. The CDR3 reads CASSYGLAGVSYEQYF. Here the CDR3 DNA reads TGTGCCAGCAGTTACGGGTTAGCGGGAGTTTCCTACGAGCAGTACTTC.

The CDR3 bases are TGTGCCAGCAGCTTAGGCCAGGGGTTGAGCGGGAGGGCGAGAAGGGAGACCCAGTACTTC. As protein: CASSLGQGLSGRARRETQYF. The V call is TRBV5-5, the J call TRBJ2-5; 10 bases fit TRBD2. Per the germline V gene, CDR1 is SGHKS and CDR2 is YYEKEE (reference sequence). There are 20 residues in the CDR3. The trim removed 2 bases at V and 5 bases at J, leaving 21 bases unmatched. Combining the CDR3 with reference TRBV5-5 and TRBJ2-5 gives the whole variable domain DAGVTQSPTHLIKTRGQQVTLRCSPISGHKSVSWYQQVLGQGPQFIFQYYEKEERGRGNFPDRFSARQFPNYSSELNVNALLLGDSALYLCASSLGQGLSGRARRETQYFGPGTRLLVL.

V gene TRBV27 combines with J gene TRBJ1-5; D not certain. Germline V lookup: CDR1 MNHEY, CDR2 SMNVEV (reference sequence). V lost 8 bases to trimming and J lost 4 bases, with 15 bases between them. CDR3 length equals 14 residues. In DNA, the CDR3 is TGTGCCAGCGCGCCCGGGCGGCTGAATCAGCCCCAGCATTTT. Translated, it gives CASAPGRLNQPQHF.

This clone showed up just once. The V gene is TRBV29-1, the J gene TRBJ2-1; D not resolved. With 5 bases removed from V and 1 base from J, the gap between germline ends came to 6 bases. CDR1 SQVTM and CDR2 ANQGSEA come from the germline V gene. The CDR3 spans 12 residues. The CDR3 DNA is TGCAGCGTTACAACTTCCTACAATGAGCAGTTCTTC. Its translation is CSVTTSYNEQFF.

J is TRBJ2-1 and V is TRBV5-1, with a weak D call TRBD2 (7 bases). Per germline, CDR1 SGHRS and CDR2 YFSETQ. The ends were cut back, 4 bases at V and 6 bases at J, with 17 bases in the middle. CDR3 length: 15 residues. The CDR3 DNA reads as TGCGCCAGCAGCCCACAGGGAGGGTTACGCAATGAGCAGTTCTTC. Amino acid sequence: CASSPQGGLRNEQFF.

In the case of this clone: Other DNA sequences within the sample encode an identical CDR3. The rearrangement links TRBV14 to TRBJ2-7, with D unresolved. In germline, CDR1 is SGHDN, CDR2 FVKESK. V was clipped by 0 bases and J by 1 base, with 1 base between them. CDR3 length: 12 amino acids. In nucleotides, the CDR3 is TGTGCCAGCAGCCAAGAATCCTACGAGCAGTACTTC. Its translation is CASSQESYEQYF.

This CDR3 is CSVDAGGAYEQYF. The CDR3 DNA reads TGCAGCGTTGACGCAGGGGGCGCCTACGAGCAGTACTTC. The chain couples TRBV29-1 to TRBJ2-7; 8 nucleotides match TRBD1. The CDR3 is 13 residues long. Per germline, CDR1 SQVTM and CDR2 ANQGSEA. J was trimmed by 2 bases and V by 3 bases; bases with no gene match: 3.

The chain couples TRBV19 to TRBJ2-1; D uncertain. Germline V lookup: CDR1 LNHDA, CDR2 SQIVND (reference sequence). The CDR3 sequence is 15 residues long. Trimming removed 5 bases from V and 4 bases from J, with 15 bases in between. In nucleotides, the CDR3 is TGTGCCAGTAGTGTGACCAGCAACCTGTACAATGAGCAGTTCTTC. It codes for CASSVTSNLYNEQFF. The full variable domain, rest sourced from reference TRBV19 and TRBJ2-1, is DGGITQSPKYLFRKEGQNVTLSCEQNLNHDAMYWYRQDPGQGLRLIYYSQIVNDFQKGDIAEGYSVSREKKESFPLTVTSAQKNPTAFYLCASSVTSNLYNEQFFGPGTRLTVL.

The chain links TRBV28 to TRBJ2-7, with D perhaps TRBD1 or TRBD2 (5 bases each). Trimming left V 6 bases short and J 2 bases short, with 11 bases between. Per the germline V gene, CDR1 is MDHEN and CDR2 is SYDVKM. This CDR3 spans 13 amino acids. The CDR3 coding sequence is TGTGCCAGCAGAGGGGACCCCACCTACGAGCAGTACTTC. It codes for CASRGDPTYEQYF. The entire variable domain, with the rest obtained from reference TRBV28 and TRBJ2-7, is as follows: DVKVTQSSRYLVKRTGEKVFLECVQDMDHENMFWYRQDPGLGLRLIYFSYDVKMKEKGDIPEGYSVSREKKERFSLILESASTNQTSMYLCASRGDPTYEQYFGPGTRLTVT.

CDR3 in amino acids: CASSLGLGTNHNEQFF. The CDR3 DNA reads as TGTGCCAGCAGCTTAGGTTTAGGGACTAATCACAATGAGCAGTTCTTC. The J gene is TRBJ2-1, the V gene TRBV13; TRBD2 matches at 7 bases. V was pared by 0 bases and J by 5 bases, with 7 bases of the junction left unmatched. CDR3 length equals 16 residues. Germline V CDR1 and CDR2: PRHDT, FYEKMQ (reference sequence).

The chain carries TRBV25-1 and TRBJ2-7; 8 positions agree with TRBD2. The CDR3 is made up of 13 amino acids. Germline CDR1 MGHDK, CDR2 SYGVNS. J was trimmed by 5 bases and V by 4 bases; bases with no gene match: 4. CDR3 sequence (DNA): TGTGCCAGCAGTGCCAGCGGGAGTAACGAGCAGTACTTC. Translating it yields CASSASGSNEQYF.

The chain combines TRBV7-6 with TRBJ2-4; 8 bases agree with TRBD1. Germline-derived CDR1 and CDR2 are SGHVS and FNYEAQ. This CDR3 contains 15 residues. Trimming cost V 5 bases and J 5 bases; bases outside gene matches: 8. CDR3 region: CASSRSPGQENIQYF. DNA for the CDR3: TGTGCCAGCAGCAGAAGCCCGGGACAGGAAAACATTCAGTACTTC.

The chain combines TRBV9 with TRBJ2-1; possibly TRBD1 for D (6 bases). This CDR3 has 13 amino acids. Trimming took off 3 bases at V and 5 bases at J, with 9 bases between the two ends. Germline CDR1 reads SGDLS; CDR2 reads YYNGEE. The CDR3 DNA follows: TGTGCCAGCAGCGAACAGGGAGACAATGAGCAGTTCTTC. Translated: CASSEQGDNEQFF. Full variable domain (rest looked up from reference TRBV9 and TRBJ2-1): DSGVTQTPKHLITATGQRVTLRCSPRSGDLSVYWYQQSLDQGLQFLIQYYNGEERAKGNILERFSAQQFPDLHSELNLSSLELGDSALYFCASSEQGDNEQFFGPGTRLTVL.

This clone was seen a few times. This chain joins TRBV6-1 and TRBJ2-5; perhaps TRBD1 as D (5 bases). The V gene lost 2 bases and the J gene lost 2 bases, with 12 bases spanning the gap. Germline V gene lookup returns CDR1 MNHNS and CDR2 SASEGT. This CDR3 has 15 residues. For the CDR3, the DNA is TGTGCCAGCAGTGAATGGGTGGGGCAGCAAGAGACCCAGTACTTC. It translates to CASSEWVGQQETQYF.

This chain links TRBV30 with TRBJ2-4; 9 positions match TRBD2. This CDR3 is built from 14 residues. The germline CDR1 and CDR2 sequences are GTSNPN and SVGIG (reference sequence). V lost 0 bases and J lost 12; bases outside the gene matches: 9. CDR3 loop: CAWSVGAGGHHQYF. The DNA of the CDR3 is TGTGCCTGGAGTGTAGGTGCGGGAGGGCACCATCAGTACTTC.

This chain uses TRBV7-9 with TRBJ2-1, with D possibly being TRBD1 or TRBD2 (6 bases each). Germline values: CDR1 SEHNR, CDR2 FQNEAQ (reference sequence). With 4 bases removed from V and 6 bases from J, the gap between germline ends came to 22 bases. CDR3 size: 17 residues. CDR3 nucleotides: TGTGCCAGCAGCTCTATTTTAGGGGGGCGGAGGATCAATGAGCAGTTCTTC. Translated, it gives CASSSILGGRRINEQFF. The whole variable domain, filled in from reference TRBV7-9 and TRBJ2-1, reads DTGVSQNPRHKITKRGQNVTFRCDPISEHNRLYWYRQTLGQGPEFLTYFQNEAQLEKSRLLSDRFSAERPKGSFSTLEIQRTEQGDSAMYLCASSSILGGRRINEQFFGPGTRLTVL.

The chain links TRBV11-2 to TRBJ1-1, with D possibly TRBD1 on 5 matching bases. The CDR3 loop spans 14 amino acids. The V end lost 1 base, the J end lost 7 bases, and 13 bases lay between the germline ends. Germline V CDR1 and CDR2: SGHAT, FQNNGV. CDR3 amino acids: CASSLAAGGIEAFF. The CDR3 coding sequence is TGTGCCAGCAGCTTAGCAGCTGGGGGGATTGAAGCTTTCTTT.